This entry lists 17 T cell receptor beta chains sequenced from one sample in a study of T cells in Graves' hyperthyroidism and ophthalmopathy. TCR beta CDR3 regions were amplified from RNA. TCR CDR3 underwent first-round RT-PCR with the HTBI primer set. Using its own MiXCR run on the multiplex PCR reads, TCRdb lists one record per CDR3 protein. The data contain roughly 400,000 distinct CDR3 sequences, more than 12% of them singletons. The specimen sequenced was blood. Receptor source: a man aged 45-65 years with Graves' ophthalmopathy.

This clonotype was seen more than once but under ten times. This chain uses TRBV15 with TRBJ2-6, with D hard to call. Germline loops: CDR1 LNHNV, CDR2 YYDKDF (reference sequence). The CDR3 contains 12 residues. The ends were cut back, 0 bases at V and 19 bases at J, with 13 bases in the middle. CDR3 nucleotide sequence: TGTGCCACCAGCAGAGATGCGAACGGTACTACTTTC. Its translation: CATSRDANGTTF.

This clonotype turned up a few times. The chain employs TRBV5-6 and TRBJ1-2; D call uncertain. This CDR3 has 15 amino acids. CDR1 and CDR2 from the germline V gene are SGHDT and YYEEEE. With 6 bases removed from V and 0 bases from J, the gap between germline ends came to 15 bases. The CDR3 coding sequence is TGTGCCAGCATCAATGGACGGGGAGCTAACTATGGCTACACCTTC. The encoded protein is CASINGRGANYGYTF.

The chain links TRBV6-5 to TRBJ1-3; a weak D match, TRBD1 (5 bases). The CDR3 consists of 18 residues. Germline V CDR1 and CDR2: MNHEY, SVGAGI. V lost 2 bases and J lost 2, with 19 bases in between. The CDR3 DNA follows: TGTGCCAGCAGTTACCTTGCGAGGGGAGGTAACGCTGGAAACACCATATATTTT. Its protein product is CASSYLARGGNAGNTIYF.

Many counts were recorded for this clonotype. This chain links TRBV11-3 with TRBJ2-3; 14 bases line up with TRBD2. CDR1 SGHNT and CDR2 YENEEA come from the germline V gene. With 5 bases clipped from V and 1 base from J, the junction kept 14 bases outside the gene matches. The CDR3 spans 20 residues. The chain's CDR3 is CASSKGLAGVLVDGTDTQYF. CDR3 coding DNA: TGTGCCAGCAGCAAGGGACTAGCGGGAGTATTGGTAGATGGCACAGATACGCAGTATTTT. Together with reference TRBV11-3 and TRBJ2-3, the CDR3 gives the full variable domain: EAGVVQSPRYKIIEKKQPVAFWCNPISGHNTLYWYLQNLGQGPELLIRYENEEAVDDSQLPKDRFSAERLKGVDSTLKIQPAELGDSAVYLCASSKGLAGVLVDGTDTQYFGPGTRLTVL.

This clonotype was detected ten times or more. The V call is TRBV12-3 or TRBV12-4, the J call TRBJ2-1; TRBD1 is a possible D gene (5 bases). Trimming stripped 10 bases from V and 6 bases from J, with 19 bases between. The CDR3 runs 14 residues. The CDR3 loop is CATSQASSSNEQFF. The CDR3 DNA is TGTGCCACCTCACAGGCCAGCAGTTCCAATGAGCAGTTCTTC.

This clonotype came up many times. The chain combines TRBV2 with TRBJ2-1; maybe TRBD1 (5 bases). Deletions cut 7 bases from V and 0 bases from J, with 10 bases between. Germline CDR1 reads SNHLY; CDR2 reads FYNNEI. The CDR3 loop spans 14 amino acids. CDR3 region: CASNRGLSYNEQFF. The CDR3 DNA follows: TGTGCCAGCAATAGGGGCCTCTCCTACAATGAGCAGTTCTTC. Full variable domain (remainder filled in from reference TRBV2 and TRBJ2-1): EPEVTQTPSHQVTQMGQEVILRCVPISNHLYFYWYRQILGQKVEFLVSFYNNEISEKSEIFDDQFSVERPDGSNFTLKIRSTKLEDSAMYFCASNRGLSYNEQFFGPGTRLTVL.

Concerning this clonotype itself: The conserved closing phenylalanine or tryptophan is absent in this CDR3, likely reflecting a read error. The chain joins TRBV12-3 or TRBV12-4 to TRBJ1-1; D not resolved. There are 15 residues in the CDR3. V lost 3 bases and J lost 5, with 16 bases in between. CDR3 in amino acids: CASSLVGRPRTEAFL. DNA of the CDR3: TGTGCCAGCAGTTTGGTCGGACGTCCGCGGACTGAAGCTTTCCTT.

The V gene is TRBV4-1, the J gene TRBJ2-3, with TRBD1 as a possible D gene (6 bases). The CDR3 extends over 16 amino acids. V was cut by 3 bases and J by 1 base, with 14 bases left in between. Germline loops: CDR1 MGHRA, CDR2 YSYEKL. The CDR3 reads CASSQSIGGRTDTQYF. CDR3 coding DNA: TGCGCCAGCAGCCAGTCGATAGGGGGACGCACAGATACGCAGTATTTT.

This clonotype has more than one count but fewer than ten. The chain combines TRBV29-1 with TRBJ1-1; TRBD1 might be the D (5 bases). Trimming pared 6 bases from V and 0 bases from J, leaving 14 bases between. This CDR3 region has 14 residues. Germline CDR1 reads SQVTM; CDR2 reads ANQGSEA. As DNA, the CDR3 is TGCAGCGTACAGGACCTTGACATGAACACTGAAGCTTTCTTT. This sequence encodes CSVQDLDMNTEAFF.

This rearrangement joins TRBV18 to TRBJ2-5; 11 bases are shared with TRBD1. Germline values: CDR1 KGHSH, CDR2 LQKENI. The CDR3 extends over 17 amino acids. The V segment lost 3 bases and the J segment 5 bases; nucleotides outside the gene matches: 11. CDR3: CASSPGLGQGASETQYF. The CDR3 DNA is TGTGCCAGCTCACCTGGGCTTGGACAGGGGGCTTCGGAGACCCAGTACTTC.

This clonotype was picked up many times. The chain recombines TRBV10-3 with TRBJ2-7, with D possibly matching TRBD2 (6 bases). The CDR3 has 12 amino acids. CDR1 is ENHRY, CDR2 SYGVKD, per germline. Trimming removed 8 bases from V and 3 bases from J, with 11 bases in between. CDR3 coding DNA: TGTGCCATCGGGACTGGGGGCTACGAGCAGTACTTC. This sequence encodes CAIGTGGYEQYF.

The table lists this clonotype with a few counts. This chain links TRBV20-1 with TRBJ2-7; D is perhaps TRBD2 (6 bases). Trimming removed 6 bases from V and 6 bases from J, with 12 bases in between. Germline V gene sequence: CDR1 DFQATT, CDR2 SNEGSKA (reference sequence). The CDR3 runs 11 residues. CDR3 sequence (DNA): TGCAGTGCAACGGGGGTTCTCGAGCAGTACTTC. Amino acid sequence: CSATGVLEQYF.

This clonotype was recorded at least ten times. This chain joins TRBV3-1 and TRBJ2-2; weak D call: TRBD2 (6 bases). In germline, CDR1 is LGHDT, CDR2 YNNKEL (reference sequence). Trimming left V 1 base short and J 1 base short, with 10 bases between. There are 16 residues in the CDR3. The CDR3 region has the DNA TGTGCCAGCAGCCAAGGGCACGGGAGGAACACCGGGGAGCTGTTTTTT. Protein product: CASSQGHGRNTGELFF.

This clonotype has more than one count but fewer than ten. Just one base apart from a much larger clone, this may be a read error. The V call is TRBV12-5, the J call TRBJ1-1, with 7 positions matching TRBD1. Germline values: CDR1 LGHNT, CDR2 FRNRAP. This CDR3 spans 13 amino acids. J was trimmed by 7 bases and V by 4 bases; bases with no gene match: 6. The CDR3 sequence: CASGSSGGREAFF. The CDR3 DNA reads TGTGCTAGTGGTTCGTCAGGGGGTCGTGAAGCTTTCTTT.

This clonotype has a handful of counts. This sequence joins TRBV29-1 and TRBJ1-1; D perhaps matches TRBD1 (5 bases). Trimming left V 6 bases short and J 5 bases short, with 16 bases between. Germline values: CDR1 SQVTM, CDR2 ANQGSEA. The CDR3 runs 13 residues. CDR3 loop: CSVATGRGTEAFF. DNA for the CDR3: TGCAGCGTGGCAACAGGTAGAGGTACTGAAGCTTTCTTT.

CDR3 amino acids: CASSPGTNSPLHF. The CDR3 DNA sequence: TGTGCCAGCAGCCCGGGAACAAATTCACCCCTCCACTTT. The chain is built from TRBV7-6 and TRBJ1-6; D gene ambiguous. V shed 5 bases and J shed 7 bases, with 9 bases lying between them. From germline, CDR1 is SGHVS and CDR2 FNYEAQ. The CDR3 totals 13 residues.

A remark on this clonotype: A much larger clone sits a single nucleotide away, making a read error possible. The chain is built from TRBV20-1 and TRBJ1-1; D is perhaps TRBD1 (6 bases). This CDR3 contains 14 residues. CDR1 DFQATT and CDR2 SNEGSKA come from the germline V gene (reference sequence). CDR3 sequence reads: CGAKKQGVDTEAFF. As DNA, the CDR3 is TGCGGTGCTAAAAAACAGGGTGTGGACACTGAAGCTTTCTTT.